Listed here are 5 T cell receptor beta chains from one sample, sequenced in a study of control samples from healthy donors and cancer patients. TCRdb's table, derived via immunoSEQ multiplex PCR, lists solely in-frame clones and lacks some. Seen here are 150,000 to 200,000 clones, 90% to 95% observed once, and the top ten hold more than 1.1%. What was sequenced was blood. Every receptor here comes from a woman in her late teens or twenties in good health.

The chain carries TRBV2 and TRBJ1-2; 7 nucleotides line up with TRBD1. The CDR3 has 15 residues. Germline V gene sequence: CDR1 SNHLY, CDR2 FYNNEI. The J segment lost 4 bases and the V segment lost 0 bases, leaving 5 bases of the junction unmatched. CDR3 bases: TGTGCCAGCAGTGAAGCGGGACAGCCGCGCTATGGCTACACCTTC. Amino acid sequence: CASSEAGQPRYGYTF.

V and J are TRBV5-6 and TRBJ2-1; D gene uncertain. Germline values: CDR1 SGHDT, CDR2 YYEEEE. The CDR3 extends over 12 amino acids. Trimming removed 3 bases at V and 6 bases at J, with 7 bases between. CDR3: CASSSSLNEQFF. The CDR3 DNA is TGTGCCAGCAGCTCCAGTCTCAATGAGCAGTTCTTC.

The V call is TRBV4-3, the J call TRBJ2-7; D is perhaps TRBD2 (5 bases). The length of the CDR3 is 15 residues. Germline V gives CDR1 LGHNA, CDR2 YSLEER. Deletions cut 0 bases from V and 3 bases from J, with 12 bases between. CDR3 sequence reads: CASSQDRGNYYEQYF. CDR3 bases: TGCGCCAGCAGCCAAGATCGAGGGAACTACTACGAGCAGTACTTC.

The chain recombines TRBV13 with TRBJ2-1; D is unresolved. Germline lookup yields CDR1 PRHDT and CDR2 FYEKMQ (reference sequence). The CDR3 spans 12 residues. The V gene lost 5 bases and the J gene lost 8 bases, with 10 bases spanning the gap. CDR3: CASSASPDEQFF. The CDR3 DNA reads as TGTGCCAGCAGCGCATCCCCCGATGAGCAGTTCTTC.

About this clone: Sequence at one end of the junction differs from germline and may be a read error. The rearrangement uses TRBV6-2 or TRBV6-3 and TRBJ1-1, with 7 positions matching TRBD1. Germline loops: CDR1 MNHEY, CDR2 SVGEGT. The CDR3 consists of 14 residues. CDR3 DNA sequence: TGTGCCAGCAGTTCACAGGGGTTCGGGGCTGACGCTTTCTTT. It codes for CASSSQGFGADAFF.